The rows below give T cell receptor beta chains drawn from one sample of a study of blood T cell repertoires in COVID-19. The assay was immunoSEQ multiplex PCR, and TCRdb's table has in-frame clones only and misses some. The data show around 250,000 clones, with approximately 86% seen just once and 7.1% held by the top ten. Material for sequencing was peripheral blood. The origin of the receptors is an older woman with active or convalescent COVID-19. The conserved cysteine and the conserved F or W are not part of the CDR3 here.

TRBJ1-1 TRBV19 ASRAQRTSNTEAF
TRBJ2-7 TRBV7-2 ASSPSAGTPYEQY
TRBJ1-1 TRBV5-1 ASSNSNTEAF
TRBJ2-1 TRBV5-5 ASSFPSGGHNEQF
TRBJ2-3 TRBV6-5 ATLRGMTDTQY
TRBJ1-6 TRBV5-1 ASSFGDSLTSSYNSPLH
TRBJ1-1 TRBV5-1 ASSSQTNTEAF
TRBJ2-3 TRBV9 ASSATSGGTQY
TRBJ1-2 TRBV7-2 ASRPGLNYGYT
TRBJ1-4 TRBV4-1 ASSARQGDEKLF
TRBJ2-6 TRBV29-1 SVETPGYSSGANVLT
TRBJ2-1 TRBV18 ASSLEGRQVNEQF
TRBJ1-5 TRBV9 ASSVGPNQPQH
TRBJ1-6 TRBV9 ASSRQGNNSPLH
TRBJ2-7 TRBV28 ASRSGGAGEQY
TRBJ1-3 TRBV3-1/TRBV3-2 ASSQFRETGNTIY
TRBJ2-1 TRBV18 ASSPFMTGDEQF
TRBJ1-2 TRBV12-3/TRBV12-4 ASPGHRNYGYT
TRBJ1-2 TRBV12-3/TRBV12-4 ASSWTGMDGYT
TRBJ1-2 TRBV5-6 ASRPDRRRGYT
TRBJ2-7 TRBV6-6 ASSYTQGTYEQY
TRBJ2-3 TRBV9 ASSVGDSFSTDTQY
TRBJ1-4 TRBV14 ASSQVHHEKLF
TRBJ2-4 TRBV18 ASSPRGDIQY
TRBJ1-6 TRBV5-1 ASSPQGAGDSPLH
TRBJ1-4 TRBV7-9 ASSSQANEKLF
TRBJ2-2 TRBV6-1 ASSEGLQIDNTGELF
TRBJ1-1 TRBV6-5 ASRFSSTEAF
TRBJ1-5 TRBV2 ASSEDRGNQPQH
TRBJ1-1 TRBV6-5 ASKGSMNTEAF
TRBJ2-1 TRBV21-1 ASSKVRPDKSYNEQF
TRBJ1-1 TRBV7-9 ASSLQGIRTEAF
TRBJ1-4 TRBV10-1 ASASIGQGGYWNEKLF
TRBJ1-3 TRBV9 ASSGRTVGNTIY
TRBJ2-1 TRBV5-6 ASSPLAGVSNEQF
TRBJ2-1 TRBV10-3 AISATGEGLF
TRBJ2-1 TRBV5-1 ASSLAGQLSYNEQF
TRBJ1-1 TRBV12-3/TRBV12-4 ASSLRGGTEAF
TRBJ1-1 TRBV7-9 ATSGATEAF
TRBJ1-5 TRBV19 ASSPQGNSNQPQH
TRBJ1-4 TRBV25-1 ASSEYAGRQGKLF
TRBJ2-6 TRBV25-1 ASSEFRAGANVLT
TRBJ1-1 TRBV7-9 ASSLEVGKAF
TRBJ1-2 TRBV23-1 ASSQEVTGALSRGYT
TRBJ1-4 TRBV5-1 ASTGGQGGEKLF
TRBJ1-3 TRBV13 ASLIRQVSGNTIY
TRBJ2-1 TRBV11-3 ASSRLTGGLGEQF
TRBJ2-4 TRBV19 ASSPRSGRIQY
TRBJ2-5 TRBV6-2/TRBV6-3 ASSHRVGAGGKTQY
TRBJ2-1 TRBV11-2 ASSLRSLAGAYNEQF
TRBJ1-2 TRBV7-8 ASSRGLSNYGYT
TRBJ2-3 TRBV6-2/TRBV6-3 ASSRQGAKIDTQY
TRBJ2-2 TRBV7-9 ASSSRGGAGELF
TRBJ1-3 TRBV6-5 ASSPTGSSGNTIY
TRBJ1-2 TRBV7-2 ASSTNPDSGGGYT
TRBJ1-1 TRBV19 ASSMVGTFVQGDTEAF
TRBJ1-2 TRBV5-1 ASSLGLNGYT
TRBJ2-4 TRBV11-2 ASEGDGQNIQY